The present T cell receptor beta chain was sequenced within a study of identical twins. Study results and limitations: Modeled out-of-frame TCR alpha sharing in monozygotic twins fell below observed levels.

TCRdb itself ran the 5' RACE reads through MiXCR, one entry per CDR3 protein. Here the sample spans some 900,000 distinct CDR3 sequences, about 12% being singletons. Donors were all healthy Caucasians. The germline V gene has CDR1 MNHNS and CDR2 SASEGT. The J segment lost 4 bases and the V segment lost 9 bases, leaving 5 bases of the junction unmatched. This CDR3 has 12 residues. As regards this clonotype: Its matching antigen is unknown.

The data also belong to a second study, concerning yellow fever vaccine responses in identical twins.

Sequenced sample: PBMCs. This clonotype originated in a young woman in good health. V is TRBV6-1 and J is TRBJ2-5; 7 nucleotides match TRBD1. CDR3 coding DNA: TGTGCCAGTGGGACAGCGCGAGAGACCCAGTACTTC. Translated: CASGTARETQYF.